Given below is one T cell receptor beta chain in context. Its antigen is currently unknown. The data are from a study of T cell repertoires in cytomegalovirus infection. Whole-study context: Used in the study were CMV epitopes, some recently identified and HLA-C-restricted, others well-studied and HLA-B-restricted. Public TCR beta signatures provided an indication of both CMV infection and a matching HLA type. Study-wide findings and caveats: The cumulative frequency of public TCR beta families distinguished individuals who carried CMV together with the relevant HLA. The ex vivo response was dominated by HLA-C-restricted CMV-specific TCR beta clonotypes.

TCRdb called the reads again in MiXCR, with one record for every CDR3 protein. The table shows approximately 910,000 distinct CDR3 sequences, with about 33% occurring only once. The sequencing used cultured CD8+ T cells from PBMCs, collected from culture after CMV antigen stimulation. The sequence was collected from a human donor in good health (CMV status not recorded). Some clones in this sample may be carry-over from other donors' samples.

Written as DNA, the CDR3 is TGCAGCGTTGAATATGGGAATTATGGCTACACCTTC. Amino acids: CSVEYGNYGYTF. The J gene is TRBJ1-2, the V gene TRBV29-1; D unresolved. Trimming pared 2 bases from V and 5 bases from J, leaving 9 bases between. CDR3 length: 12 residues. CDR1 and CDR2 from the germline V gene are SQVTM and ANQGSEA.